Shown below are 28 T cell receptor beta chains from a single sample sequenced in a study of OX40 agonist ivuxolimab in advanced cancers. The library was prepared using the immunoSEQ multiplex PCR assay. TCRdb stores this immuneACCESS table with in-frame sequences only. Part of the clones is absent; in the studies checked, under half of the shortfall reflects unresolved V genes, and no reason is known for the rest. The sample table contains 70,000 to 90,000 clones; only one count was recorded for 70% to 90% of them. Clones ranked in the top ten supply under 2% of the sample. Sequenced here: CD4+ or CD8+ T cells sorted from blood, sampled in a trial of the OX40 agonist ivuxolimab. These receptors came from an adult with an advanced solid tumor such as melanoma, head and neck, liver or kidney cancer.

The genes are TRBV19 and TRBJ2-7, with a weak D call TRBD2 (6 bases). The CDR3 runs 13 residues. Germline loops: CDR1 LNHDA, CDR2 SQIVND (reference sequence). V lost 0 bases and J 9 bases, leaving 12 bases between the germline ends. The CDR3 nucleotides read TGTGCCAGTAGTATAGACTCGCCGGGGGTGCAGTACTTC. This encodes CASSIDSPGVQYF.

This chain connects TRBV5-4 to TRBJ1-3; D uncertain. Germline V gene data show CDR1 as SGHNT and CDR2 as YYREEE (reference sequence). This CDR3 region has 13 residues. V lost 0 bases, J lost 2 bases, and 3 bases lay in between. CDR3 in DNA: TGTGCCAGCAGCTTGGACGCTGGAAACACCATATATTTT. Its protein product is CASSLDAGNTIYF.

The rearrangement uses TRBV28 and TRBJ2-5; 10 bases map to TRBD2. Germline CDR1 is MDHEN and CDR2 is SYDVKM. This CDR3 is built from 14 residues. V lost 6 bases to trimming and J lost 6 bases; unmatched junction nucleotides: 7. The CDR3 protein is CASSKSGRAKTQYF. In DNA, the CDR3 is TGTGCCAGCAGCAAGAGCGGGAGGGCGAAGACCCAGTACTTC. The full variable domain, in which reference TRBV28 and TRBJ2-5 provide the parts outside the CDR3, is DVKVTQSSRYLVKRTGEKVFLECVQDMDHENMFWYRQDPGLGLRLIYFSYDVKMKEKGDIPEGYSVSREKKERFSLILESASTNQTSMYLCASSKSGRAKTQYFGPGTRLLVL.

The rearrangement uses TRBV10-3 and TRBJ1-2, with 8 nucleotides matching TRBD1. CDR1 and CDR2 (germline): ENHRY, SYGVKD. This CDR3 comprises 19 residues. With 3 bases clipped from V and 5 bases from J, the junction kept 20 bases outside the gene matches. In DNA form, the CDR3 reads TGTGCCATCAGTGACCTCTTATCGGGACAGGCCCCTACAGGGTATGGCTACACCTTC. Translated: CAISDLLSGQAPTGYGYTF.

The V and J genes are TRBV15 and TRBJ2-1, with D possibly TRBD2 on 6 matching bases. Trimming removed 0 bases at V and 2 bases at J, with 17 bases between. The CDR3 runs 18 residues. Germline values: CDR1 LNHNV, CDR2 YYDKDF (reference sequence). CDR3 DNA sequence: TGTGCCACCAGCAGAGAGGGAGGTCTAGGAACGGCCTACAATGAGCAGTTCTTC. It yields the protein CATSREGGLGTAYNEQFF.

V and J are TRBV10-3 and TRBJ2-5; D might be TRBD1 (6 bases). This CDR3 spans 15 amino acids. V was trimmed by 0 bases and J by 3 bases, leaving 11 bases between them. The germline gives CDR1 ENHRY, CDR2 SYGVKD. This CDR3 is CAISESGAGEETQYF. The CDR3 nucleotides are TGTGCCATCAGTGAGTCAGGGGCAGGGGAAGAGACCCAGTACTTC.

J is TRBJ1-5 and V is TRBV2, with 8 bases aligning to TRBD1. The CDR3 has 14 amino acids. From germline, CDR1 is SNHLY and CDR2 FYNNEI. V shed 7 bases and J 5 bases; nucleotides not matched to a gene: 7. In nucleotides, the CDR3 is TGTGCCAGCAAGAGGGGACAGGTGGATCAGCCCCAGCATTTT. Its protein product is CASKRGQVDQPQHF.

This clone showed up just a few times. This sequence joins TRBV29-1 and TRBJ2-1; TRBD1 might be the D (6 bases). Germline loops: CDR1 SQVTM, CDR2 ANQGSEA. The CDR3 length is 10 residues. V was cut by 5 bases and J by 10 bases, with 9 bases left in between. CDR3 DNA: TGCAGCGTTCAAACAGGGGAGCAGTTCTTC. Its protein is CSVQTGEQFF.

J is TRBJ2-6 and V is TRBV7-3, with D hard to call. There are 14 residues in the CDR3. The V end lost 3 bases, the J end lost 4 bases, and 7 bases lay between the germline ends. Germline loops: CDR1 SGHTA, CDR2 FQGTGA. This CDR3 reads CASSLGSGANVLTF. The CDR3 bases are TGTGCCAGCAGCTTGGGCTCCGGGGCCAACGTCCTGACTTTC.

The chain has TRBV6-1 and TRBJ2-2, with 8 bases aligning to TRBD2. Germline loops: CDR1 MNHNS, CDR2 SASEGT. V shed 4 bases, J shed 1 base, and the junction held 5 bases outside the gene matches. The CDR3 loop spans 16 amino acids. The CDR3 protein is CASSAVAGMNTGELFF. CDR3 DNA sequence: TGTGCCAGCAGTGCCGTAGCGGGGATGAACACCGGGGAGCTGTTTTTT.

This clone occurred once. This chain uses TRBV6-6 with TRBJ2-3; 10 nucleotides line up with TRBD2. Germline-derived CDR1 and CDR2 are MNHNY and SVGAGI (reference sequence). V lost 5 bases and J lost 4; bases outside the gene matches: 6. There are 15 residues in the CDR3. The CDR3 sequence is CASSRSGRSPDTQYF. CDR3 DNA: TGTGCCAGCAGTCGTAGCGGGAGGAGCCCAGATACGCAGTATTTT.

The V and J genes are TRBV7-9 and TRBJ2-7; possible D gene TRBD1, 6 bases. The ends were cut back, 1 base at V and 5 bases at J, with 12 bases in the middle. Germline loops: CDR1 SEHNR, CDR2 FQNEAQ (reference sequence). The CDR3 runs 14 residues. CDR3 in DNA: TGTGCCAGCAGCTTAGGGTCAGGGGCTAACGAGCAGTACTTC. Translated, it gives CASSLGSGANEQYF.

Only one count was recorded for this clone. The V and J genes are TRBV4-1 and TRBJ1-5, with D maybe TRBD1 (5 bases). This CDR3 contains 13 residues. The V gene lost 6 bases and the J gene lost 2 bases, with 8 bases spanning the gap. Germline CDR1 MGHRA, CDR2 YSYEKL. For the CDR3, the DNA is TGCGCCAGCAGGGGGGAGGGCAATCAGCCCCAGCATTTT. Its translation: CASRGEGNQPQHF.

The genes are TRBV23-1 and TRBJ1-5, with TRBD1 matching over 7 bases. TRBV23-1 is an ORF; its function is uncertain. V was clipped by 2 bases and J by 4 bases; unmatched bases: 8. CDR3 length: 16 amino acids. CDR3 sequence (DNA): TGCGCCAGCAGTCAAACCGGGACAGCGGGGAATCAGCCCCAGCATTTT. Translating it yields CASSQTGTAGNQPQHF.

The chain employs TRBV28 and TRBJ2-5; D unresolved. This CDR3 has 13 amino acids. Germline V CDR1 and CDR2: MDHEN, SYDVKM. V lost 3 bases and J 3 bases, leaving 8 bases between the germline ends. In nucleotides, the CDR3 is TGTGCCAGCAGTTTTACGAATGAAGAGACCCAGTACTTC. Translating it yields CASSFTNEETQYF.

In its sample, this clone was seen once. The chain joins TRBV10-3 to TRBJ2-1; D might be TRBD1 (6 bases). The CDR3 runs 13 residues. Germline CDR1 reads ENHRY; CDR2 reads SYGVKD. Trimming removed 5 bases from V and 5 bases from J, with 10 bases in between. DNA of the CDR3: TGTGCCATCAGTTCAGGGGCGAACAATGAGCAGTTCTTC. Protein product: CAISSGANNEQFF.

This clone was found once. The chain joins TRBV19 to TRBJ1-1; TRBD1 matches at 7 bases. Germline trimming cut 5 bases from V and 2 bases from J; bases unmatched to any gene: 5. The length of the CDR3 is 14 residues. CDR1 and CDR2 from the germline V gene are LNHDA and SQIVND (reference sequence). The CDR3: CASSSPGGNTEAFF. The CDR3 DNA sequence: TGTGCCAGTAGTTCGCCAGGGGGTAACACTGAAGCTTTCTTT.

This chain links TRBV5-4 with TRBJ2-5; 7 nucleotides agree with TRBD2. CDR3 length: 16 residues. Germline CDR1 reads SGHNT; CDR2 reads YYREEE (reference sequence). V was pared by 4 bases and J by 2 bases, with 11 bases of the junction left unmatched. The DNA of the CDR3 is TGTGCCAGCAGCCCTCCCCCTCCGGGACTACAAGAGACCCAGTACTTC. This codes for CASSPPPPGLQETQYF.

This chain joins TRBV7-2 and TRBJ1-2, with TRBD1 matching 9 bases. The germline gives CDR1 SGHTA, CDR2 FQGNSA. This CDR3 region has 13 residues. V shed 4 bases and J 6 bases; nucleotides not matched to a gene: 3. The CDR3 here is CASSYRDRDGYTF. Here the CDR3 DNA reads TGTGCCAGCAGCTACCGGGACAGGGATGGCTACACCTTC.

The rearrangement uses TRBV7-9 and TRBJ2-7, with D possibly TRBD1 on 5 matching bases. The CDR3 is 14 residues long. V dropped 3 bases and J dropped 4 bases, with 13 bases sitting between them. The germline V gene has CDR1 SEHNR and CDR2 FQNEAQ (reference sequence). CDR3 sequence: CASSFGRQSYEQYF. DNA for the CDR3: TGTGCCAGCAGCTTTGGGCGACAGTCTTACGAGCAGTACTTC.

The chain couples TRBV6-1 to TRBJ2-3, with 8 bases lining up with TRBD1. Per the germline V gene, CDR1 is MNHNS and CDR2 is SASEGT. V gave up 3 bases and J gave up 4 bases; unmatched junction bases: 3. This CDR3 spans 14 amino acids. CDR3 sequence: CASSDAGGPDTQYF. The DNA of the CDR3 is TGTGCCAGCAGTGATGCAGGGGGCCCAGATACGCAGTATTTT.

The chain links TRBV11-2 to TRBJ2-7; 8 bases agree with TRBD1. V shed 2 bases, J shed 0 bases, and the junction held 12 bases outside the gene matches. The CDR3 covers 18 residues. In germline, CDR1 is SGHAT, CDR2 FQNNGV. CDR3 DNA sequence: TGTGCCAGCAGCTTATTAGGTTTTCGGGACAGGCCCTCCTACGAGCAGTACTTC. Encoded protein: CASSLLGFRDRPSYEQYF.

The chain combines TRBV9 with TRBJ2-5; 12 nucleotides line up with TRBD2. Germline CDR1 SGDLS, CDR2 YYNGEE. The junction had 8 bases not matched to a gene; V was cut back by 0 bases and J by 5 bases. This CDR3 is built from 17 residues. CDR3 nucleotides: TGTGCCAGCAGCGTAGGGCTAGCGGGGGGGCTAGTTGAGACCCAGTACTTC. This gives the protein CASSVGLAGGLVETQYF.

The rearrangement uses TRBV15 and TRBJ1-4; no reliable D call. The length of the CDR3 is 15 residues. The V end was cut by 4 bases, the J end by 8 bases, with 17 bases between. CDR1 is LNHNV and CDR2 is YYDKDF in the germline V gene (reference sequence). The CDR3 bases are TGTGCCACCAGCAACCGGATCGCCCCCAACGAAAAACTGTTTTTT. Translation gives CATSNRIAPNEKLFF. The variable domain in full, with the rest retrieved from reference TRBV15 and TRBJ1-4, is DAMVIQNPRYQVTQFGKPVTLSCSQTLNHNVMYWYQQKSSQAPKLLFHYYDKDFNNEADTPDNFQSRRPNTSFCFLDIRSPGLGDTAMYLCATSNRIAPNEKLFFGSGTQLSVL.

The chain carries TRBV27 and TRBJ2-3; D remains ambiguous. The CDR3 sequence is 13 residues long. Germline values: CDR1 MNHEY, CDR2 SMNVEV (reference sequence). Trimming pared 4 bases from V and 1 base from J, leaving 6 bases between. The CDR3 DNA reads TGTGCCAGCAGTTCCTACCGCACAGATACGCAGTATTTT. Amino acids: CASSSYRTDTQYF.

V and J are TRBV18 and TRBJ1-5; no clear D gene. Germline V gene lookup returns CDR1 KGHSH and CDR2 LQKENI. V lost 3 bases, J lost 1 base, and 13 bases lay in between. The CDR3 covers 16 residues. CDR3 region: CASSPEANPSNQPQHF. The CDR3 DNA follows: TGTGCCAGCTCACCGGAAGCGAACCCAAGCAATCAGCCCCAGCATTTT.

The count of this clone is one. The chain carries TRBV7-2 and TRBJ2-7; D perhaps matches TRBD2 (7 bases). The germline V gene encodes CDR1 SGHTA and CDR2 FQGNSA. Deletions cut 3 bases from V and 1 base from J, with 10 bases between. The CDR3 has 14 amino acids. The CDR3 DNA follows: TGTGCCAGCAGCTTTGGGGGGGCATCCTACGAGCAGTACTTC. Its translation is CASSFGGASYEQYF.

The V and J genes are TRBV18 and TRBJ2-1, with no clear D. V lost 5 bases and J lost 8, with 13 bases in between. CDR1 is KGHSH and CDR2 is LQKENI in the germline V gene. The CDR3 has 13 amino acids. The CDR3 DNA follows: TGTGCCAGCTCATTTACGAGTGAGGATGAGCAGTTCTTC. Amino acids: CASSFTSEDEQFF.